This T cell receptor beta chain was profiled in a study of blood T cells in healthy people across ages. V shed 5 bases, J shed 1 base, and the junction held 8 bases outside the gene matches. The V gene's germline CDR1 is SGHVS and CDR2 FQNEAQ. The CDR3 totals 16 residues. With a J-beta primer mix and a sample-barcoded 5' primer, a second PCR ran about 7 to 11 cycles. Using its own MiXCR run on the 5' RACE reads, TCRdb lists one record per CDR3 protein. The sample shows under 700,000 distinct CDR3 sequences, less than 25% of them seen only once. This sample also appeared in a second study, on T cells of mothers and their children.

The receptor's source is a boy between 5 and 17 years old in good health. The specimen was blood. The chain employs TRBV7-8 and TRBJ2-1, with 7 bases fitting TRBD2. The CDR3 reads CASSPWEGESYNEQFF. CDR3 nucleotides: TGTGCCAGCAGCCCCTGGGAGGGAGAATCCTACAATGAGCAGTTCTTC.